Presented here are 20 T cell receptor beta chains from one specimen sequenced in a study of shared clonotypes between healthy human individuals. The table came from immunoSEQ multiplex PCR; TCRdb's copy has only in-frame clones and leaves some out. The table has a few million clones, around 93% seen once. Naive CD8 cells lacked CD45RO, underwent positive selection for CCR7 and left out terminally differentiated effector memory CD45RA+ cells. Sequenced: naive CD8+ T cells from PBMCs. The receptors shown here come from a man aged 18 to 29 in good health. Some clones in this sample may be carry-over from other donors' samples.

This clone was counted a single time. The chain has TRBV5-4 and TRBJ2-1; 10 bases match TRBD2. Germline V CDR1 and CDR2: SGHNT, YYREEE (reference sequence). V was clipped by 4 bases and J by 4 bases; unmatched bases: 11. The CDR3 extends over 17 amino acids. CDR3 DNA: TGTGCCAGCAGCGTTGGGACTAGCGCTGTACTATACAATGAGCAGTTCTTC. Amino acids: CASSVGTSAVLYNEQFF.

The chain couples TRBV21-1 to TRBJ1-1. TRBV21-1 is described as a pseudogene. This CDR3 region has 13 residues. In DNA form, the CDR3 reads TGTGCCAGCAGCAACTATCCGAACACTGAAGCTTTCTTT. Residues: CASSNYPNTEAFF.

The chain joins TRBV5-6 to TRBJ2-5, with 10 bases fitting TRBD2. Losses at the gene ends were 0 bases for V and 0 bases for J; bases not matched to a gene: 5. CDR1 SGHDT and CDR2 YYEEEE come from the germline V gene. The CDR3 has 17 amino acids. The DNA for the CDR3 is TGTGCCAGCAGCTTGGGACTAGCGGGCAGGAACCAAGAGACCCAGTACTTC. It yields the protein CASSLGLAGRNQETQYF. Filled out from reference TRBV5-6 and TRBJ2-5, the complete variable domain reads DAGVTQSPTHLIKTRGQQVTLRCSPKSGHDTVSWYQQALGQGPQFIFQYYEEEERQRGNFPDRFSGHQFPNYSSELNVNALLLGDSALYLCASSLGLAGRNQETQYFGPGTRLLVL.

This chain joins TRBV13 and TRBJ2-7, with D possibly matching TRBD2 (7 bases). Germline V lookup: CDR1 PRHDT, CDR2 FYEKMQ (reference sequence). This CDR3 has 18 amino acids. Trimming removed 1 base from V and 0 bases from J, with 19 bases in between. For the CDR3, the DNA is TGTGCCAGCAGCTTAGAAGAAGGTGGGGGGGCGACCTCCTACGAGCAGTACTTC. This codes for CASSLEEGGGATSYEQYF.

V usage is TRBV19 and J usage is TRBJ2-1; D is perhaps TRBD1 or TRBD2 (5 bases each). Trimming shortened V by 3 bases and J by 2 bases, and 11 bases separated the two germline ends. The CDR3 sequence is 15 residues long. The V gene's germline CDR1 is LNHDA and CDR2 SQIVND (reference sequence). DNA of the CDR3: TGTGCCAGTAGTATGGGGGTAGCTACCTACAATGAGCAGTTCTTC. It translates to CASSMGVATYNEQFF.

The gene calls are TRBV29-1 and TRBJ1-2, with D perhaps matching TRBD1 (5 bases). This CDR3 region has 16 residues. Trimming cost V 5 bases and J 0 bases, with 19 bases left between them. CDR1 is SQVTM and CDR2 is ANQGSEA in the germline V gene. The CDR3 sequence: CSVIRGGGYPNYGYTF. The CDR3 DNA follows: TGCAGCGTTATCCGAGGCGGGGGTTACCCTAACTATGGCTACACCTTC.

This rearrangement joins TRBV11-2 to TRBJ2-5; D gene uncertain. The V gene's germline CDR1 is SGHAT and CDR2 FQNNGV. The CDR3 contains 13 residues. V dropped 5 bases and J dropped 3 bases, with 10 bases sitting between them. CDR3 in amino acids: CASSLYSEETQYF. The CDR3 DNA sequence: TGTGCCAGCAGCCTGTATTCTGAAGAGACCCAGTACTTC. The variable domain in full, with the rest retrieved from reference TRBV11-2 and TRBJ2-5, is EAGVAQSPRYKIIEKRQSVAFWCNPISGHATLYWYQQILGQGPKLLIQFQNNGVVDDSQLPKDRFSAERLKGVDSTLKIQPAKLEDSAVYLCASSLYSEETQYFGPGTRLLVL.

The chain has TRBV1 and TRBJ2-2; the D call TRBD2 from the table was never checked on the DNA. TRBV1 is annotated as a pseudogene. This CDR3 region has 16 residues. The CDR3 spells CTSSQDVAGAAGELFF. The DNA for the CDR3 is TGCACCAGCAGCCAAGATGTAGCGGGGGCAGCCGGGGAGCTGTTTTTT.

The rearrangement links TRBV7-9 to TRBJ2-1; 7 bases are shared with TRBD1. The CDR3 has 16 residues. With V trimmed by 5 bases and J by 5 bases, 12 bases remained unmatched. CDR1 SEHNR and CDR2 FQNEAQ come from the germline V gene (reference sequence). The CDR3 region has the DNA TGTGCCAGCAGCGAGCTCGACAGGGTCGGGGACAATGAGCAGTTCTTC. Translating it yields CASSELDRVGDNEQFF. Full variable domain (remainder filled in from reference TRBV7-9 and TRBJ2-1): DTGVSQNPRHKITKRGQNVTFRCDPISEHNRLYWYRQTLGQGPEFLTYFQNEAQLEKSRLLSDRFSAERPKGSFSTLEIQRTEQGDSAMYLCASSELDRVGDNEQFFGPGTRLTVL.

J is TRBJ2-3 and V is TRBV2; D possibly uses TRBD1 or TRBD2 (5 bases each). The germline V gene encodes CDR1 SNHLY and CDR2 FYNNEI. The CDR3 is made up of 14 amino acids. V dropped 4 bases and J dropped 1 base, with 9 bases sitting between them. The CDR3 region is CASSGQRRTDTQYF. The CDR3 DNA is TGTGCCAGCAGTGGACAGCGGCGCACAGATACGCAGTATTTT.

The chain carries TRBV6-1 and TRBJ2-1, with D possibly called TRBD1 or TRBD2 (5 bases each). The length of the CDR3 is 14 residues. Germline lookup yields CDR1 MNHNS and CDR2 SASEGT. Trimming took 8 bases from V and 5 from J, leaving 16 bases between them. The CDR3 spells CASRDPYPHNEQFF. DNA of the CDR3: TGTGCCAGCCGGGACCCCTACCCCCACAATGAGCAGTTCTTC.

The J gene is TRBJ2-7, the V gene TRBV7-9; TRBD2 matches at 7 bases. The CDR3 runs 14 residues. After removal of 1 base from V and 9 bases from J, the junction contained 9 bases not matched to a gene. Germline assignment: CDR1 SEHNR and CDR2 FQNEAQ (reference sequence). The CDR3 loop reads CASSLVTSTGGQYF. The CDR3 DNA sequence: TGTGCCAGCAGCTTAGTTACATCGACGGGAGGGCAGTACTTC.

The V call is TRBV27, the J call TRBJ2-5; TRBD2 aligns across 9 bases. Trimming at V came to 6 bases and at J to 0 bases, leaving 5 bases not matched to a gene. This CDR3 has 15 amino acids. Looked up from germline, CDR1 is MNHEY and CDR2 is SMNVEV (reference sequence). DNA for the CDR3: TGTGCCAGCAGCCTGACTAGCGGAAACCAAGAGACCCAGTACTTC. Translating it yields CASSLTSGNQETQYF.

V and J are TRBV11-2 and TRBJ1-1; maybe TRBD1 (5 bases). V lost 5 bases and J 5 bases, leaving 18 bases between the germline ends. The CDR3 is 15 residues long. Germline loops: CDR1 SGHAT, CDR2 FQNNGV. Written as DNA, the CDR3 is TGTGCCAGCAGCGGAGAGGGGACCCCCGGGACTGAAGCTTTCTTT. It specifies CASSGEGTPGTEAFF.

The rearrangement joins TRBV30 to TRBJ2-3; 11 bases agree with TRBD2. Germline-derived CDR1 and CDR2 are GTSNPN and SVGIG (reference sequence). The CDR3 extends over 14 amino acids. Trimming removed 2 bases from V and 5 bases from J; junction bases left unmatched: 3. The CDR3 DNA sequence: TGTGCCTGGAGTTTGACTAGCGGGATAGATACGCAGTATTTT. It encodes CAWSLTSGIDTQYF.

For this clone: Other nucleotide sequences in the sample specify the same CDR3. This chain connects TRBV9 to TRBJ1-1, with a tentative D call TRBD1 (5 bases). The CDR3 runs 13 residues. Per germline, CDR1 SGDLS and CDR2 YYNGEE. V was trimmed by 4 bases and J by 5 bases, leaving 12 bases between them. The CDR3 protein is CASSLGGSTEAFF. The CDR3 DNA reads TGTGCCAGCAGCCTGGGGGGATCAACTGAAGCTTTCTTT.

The chain combines TRBV4-3 with TRBJ2-1, with 8 positions matching TRBD2. The V and J ends lost 3 bases and 7 bases, in that order; junction bases with no gene match: 5. The CDR3 has 14 amino acids. CDR1 and CDR2 from the germline V gene are LGHNA and YSLEER. CDR3 residues: CASSHRRLANEQFF. For the CDR3, the DNA is TGCGCCAGCAGCCATAGGCGACTAGCGAATGAGCAGTTCTTC.

This clone was seen a handful of times. The chain joins TRBV9 to TRBJ2-2; maybe TRBD2 (6 bases). CDR1 SGDLS and CDR2 YYNGEE come from the germline V gene. The length of the CDR3 is 15 residues. V gave up 0 bases and J gave up 5 bases, with 11 bases separating them. In DNA, the CDR3 is TGTGCCAGCAGCGTAGCCAGGGCGGGGACCGGGGAGCTGTTTTTT. This translates into CASSVARAGTGELFF.

The V call is TRBV7-7, the J call TRBJ2-7, with D hard to call. CDR1 is SSHAT and CDR2 is FNYEAQ in the germline V gene (reference sequence). The CDR3 is made up of 15 amino acids. V was pared by 1 base and J by 4 bases, with 14 bases between. CDR3 sequence reads: CASSLGVGDSYEQYF. The CDR3, as DNA: TGTGCCAGCAGCTTAGGAGTCGGAGACTCGTACGAGCAGTACTTC.

The chain is built from TRBV28 and TRBJ1-3, with 10 bases fitting TRBD1. The germline gives CDR1 MDHEN, CDR2 SYDVKM. V was pared by 5 bases and J by 6 bases, with 7 bases of the junction left unmatched. The CDR3 is made up of 15 amino acids. CDR3 in DNA: TGTGCCAGCAGTGAAGAGGGGACAGGGGAAAACACCATATATTTT. This sequence encodes CASSEEGTGENTIYF.